The T cell receptor beta chain described here comes from a study of early T cells in non-severe SARS-CoV-2 infection. Study outcomes and limitations: Lookups in VDJdb leaned toward anti-spike CD8 responses and missed private and CD4 specificities.

This clonotype was seen a handful of times. No antigen is known for it. The CDR3 sequence is 15 residues long. V lost 2 bases, J lost 4 bases, and 14 bases lay in between. In germline, CDR1 is KGHSH, CDR2 LQKENI. Each cDNA molecule carried a unique molecular identifier. TCRdb ran MiXCR on the 5' RACE reads and lists one entry per CDR3 protein. The table has about 30,000 distinct CDR3 sequences, roughly 4.9% seen once; the top ten hold roughly 3.6%. The sequenced sample consisted of whole blood. The chain links TRBV18 to TRBJ1-1; D is unresolved. The TCR sequence derives from an adult who was a healthcare worker with PCR-confirmed SARS-CoV-2 infection or an uninfected control (not recorded which). This CDR3 is CASSPDGVWTTEAFF. The CDR3 DNA follows: TGTGCCAGCTCACCAGACGGGGTGTGGACCACTGAAGCTTTCTTT.